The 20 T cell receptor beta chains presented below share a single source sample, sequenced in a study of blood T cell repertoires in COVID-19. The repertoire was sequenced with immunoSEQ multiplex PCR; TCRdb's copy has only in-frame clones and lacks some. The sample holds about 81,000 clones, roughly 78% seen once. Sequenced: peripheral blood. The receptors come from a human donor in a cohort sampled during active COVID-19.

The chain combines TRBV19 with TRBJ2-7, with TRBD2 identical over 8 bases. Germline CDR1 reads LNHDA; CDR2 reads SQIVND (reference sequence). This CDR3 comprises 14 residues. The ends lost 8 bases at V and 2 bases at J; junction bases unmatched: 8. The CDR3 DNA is TGTGCCAGTGGGGAGCGGGGGTCCGCCTACGAGCAGTACTTC. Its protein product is CASGERGSAYEQYF.

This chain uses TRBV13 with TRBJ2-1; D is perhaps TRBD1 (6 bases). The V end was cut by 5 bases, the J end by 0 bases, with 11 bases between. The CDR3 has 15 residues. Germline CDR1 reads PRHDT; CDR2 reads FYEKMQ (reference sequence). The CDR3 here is CASSEQGYSYNEQFF. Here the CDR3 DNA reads TGTGCCAGCAGCGAACAGGGTTACTCCTACAATGAGCAGTTCTTC.

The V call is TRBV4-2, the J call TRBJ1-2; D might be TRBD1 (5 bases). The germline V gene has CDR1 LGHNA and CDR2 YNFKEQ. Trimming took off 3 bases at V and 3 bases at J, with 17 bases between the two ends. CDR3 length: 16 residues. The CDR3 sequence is CASSHRRAGDDYGYTF. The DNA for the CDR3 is TGTGCCAGCAGCCACCGGCGCGCGGGGGATGACTATGGCTACACCTTC.

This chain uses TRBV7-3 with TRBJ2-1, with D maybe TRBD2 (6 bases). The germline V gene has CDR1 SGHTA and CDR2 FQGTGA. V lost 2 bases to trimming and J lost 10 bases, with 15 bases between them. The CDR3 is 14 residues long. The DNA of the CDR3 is TGTGCCAGCAGCTTATTGGCGGCCGGGGGAGAGCAGTTCTTC. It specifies CASSLLAAGGEQFF.

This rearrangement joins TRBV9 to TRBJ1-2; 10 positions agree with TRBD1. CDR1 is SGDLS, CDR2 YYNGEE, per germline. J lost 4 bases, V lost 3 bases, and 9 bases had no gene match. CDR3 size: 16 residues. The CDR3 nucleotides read TGTGCCAGCAGCGCCCACCGGGACAGGGGTTCCTATGGCTACACCTTC. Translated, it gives CASSAHRDRGSYGYTF.

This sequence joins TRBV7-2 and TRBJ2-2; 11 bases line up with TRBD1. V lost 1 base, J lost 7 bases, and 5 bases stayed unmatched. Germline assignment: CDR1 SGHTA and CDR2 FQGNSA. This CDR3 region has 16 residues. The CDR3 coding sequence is TGTGCCAGCAGCTTAGAGTGGACAGGGGGCGTCGGGGAGCTGTTTTTT. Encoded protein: CASSLEWTGGVGELFF.

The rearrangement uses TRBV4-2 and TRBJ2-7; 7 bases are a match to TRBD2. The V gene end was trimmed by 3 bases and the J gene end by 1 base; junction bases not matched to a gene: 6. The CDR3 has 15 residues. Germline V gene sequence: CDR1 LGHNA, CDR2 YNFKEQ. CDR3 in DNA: TGTGCCAGCAGCCAGGTTAGCGGGTCGTCCTACGAGCAGTACTTC. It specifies CASSQVSGSSYEQYF.

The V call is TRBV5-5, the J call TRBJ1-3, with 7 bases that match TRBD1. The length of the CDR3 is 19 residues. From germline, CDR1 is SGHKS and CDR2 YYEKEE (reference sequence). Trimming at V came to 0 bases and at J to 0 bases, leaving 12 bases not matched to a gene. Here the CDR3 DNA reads TGTGCCAGCAGCTTGGCATTGGCAGGGGGTATGGGCTCTGGAAACACCATATATTTT. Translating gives CASSLALAGGMGSGNTIYF.

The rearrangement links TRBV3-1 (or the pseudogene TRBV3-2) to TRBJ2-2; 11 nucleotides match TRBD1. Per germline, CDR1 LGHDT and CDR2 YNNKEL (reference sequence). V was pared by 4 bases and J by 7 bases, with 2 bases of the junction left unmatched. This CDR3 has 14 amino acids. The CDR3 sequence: CASSRTGGIGELFF. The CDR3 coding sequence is TGTGCCAGCAGCCGGACAGGGGGCATCGGGGAGCTGTTTTTT.

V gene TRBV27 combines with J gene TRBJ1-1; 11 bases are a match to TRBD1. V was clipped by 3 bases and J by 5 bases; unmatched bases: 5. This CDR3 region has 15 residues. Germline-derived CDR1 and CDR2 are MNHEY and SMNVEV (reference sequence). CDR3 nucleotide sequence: TGTGCCAGCAGTTTGCCGGGACAGGGGGGAACTGAAGCTTTCTTT. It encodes CASSLPGQGGTEAFF.

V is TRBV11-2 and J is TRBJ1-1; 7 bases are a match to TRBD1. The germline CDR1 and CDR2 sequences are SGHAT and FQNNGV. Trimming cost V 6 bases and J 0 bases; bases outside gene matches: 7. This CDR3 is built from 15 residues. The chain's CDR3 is CASRAGGTVNTEAFF. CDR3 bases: TGTGCCAGCAGGGCGGGCGGGACAGTGAACACTGAAGCTTTCTTT.

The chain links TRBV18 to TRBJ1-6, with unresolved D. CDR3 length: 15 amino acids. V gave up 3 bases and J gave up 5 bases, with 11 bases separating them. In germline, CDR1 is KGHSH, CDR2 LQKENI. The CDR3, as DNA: TGTGCCAGCTCACCCATTGAGGGAGATAATTCACCCCTCCACTTT. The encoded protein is CASSPIEGDNSPLHF.

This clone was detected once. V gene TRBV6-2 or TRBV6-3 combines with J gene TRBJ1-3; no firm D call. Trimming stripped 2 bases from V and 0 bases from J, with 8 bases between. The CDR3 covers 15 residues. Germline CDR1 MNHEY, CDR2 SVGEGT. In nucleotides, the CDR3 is TGTGCCAGCAGTTACCTTCCAGGCTCTGGAAACACCATATATTTT. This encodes CASSYLPGSGNTIYF.

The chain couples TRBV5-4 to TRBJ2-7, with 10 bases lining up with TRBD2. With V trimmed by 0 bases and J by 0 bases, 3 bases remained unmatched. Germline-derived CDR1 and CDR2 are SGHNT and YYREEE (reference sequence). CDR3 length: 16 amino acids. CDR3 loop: CASSLEAGGSSYEQYF. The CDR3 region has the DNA TGTGCCAGCAGCTTGGAAGCGGGGGGGAGCTCCTACGAGCAGTACTTC.

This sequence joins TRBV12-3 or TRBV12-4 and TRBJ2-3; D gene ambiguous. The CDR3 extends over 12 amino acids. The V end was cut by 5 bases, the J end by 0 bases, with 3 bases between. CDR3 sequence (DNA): TGTGCCAGCAGTCATAGCACAGATACGCAGTATTTT. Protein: CASSHSTDTQYF.

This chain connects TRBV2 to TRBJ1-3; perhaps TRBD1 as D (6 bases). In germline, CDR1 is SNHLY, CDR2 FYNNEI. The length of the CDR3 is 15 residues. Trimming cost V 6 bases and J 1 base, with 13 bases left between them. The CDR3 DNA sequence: TGTGCCAGCAGCCAAAAAGGGGGTTCTGGAAACACCATATATTTT. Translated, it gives CASSQKGGSGNTIYF. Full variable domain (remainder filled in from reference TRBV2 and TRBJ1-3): EPEVTQTPSHQVTQMGQEVILRCVPISNHLYFYWYRQILGQKVEFLVSFYNNEISEKSEIFDDQFSVERPDGSNFTLKIRSTKLEDSAMYFCASSQKGGSGNTIYFGEGSWLTVV.

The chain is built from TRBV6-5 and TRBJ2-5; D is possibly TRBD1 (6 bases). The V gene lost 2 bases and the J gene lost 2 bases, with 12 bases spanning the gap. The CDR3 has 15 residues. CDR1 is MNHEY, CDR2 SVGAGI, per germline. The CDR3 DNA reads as TGTGCCAGCAGTTACGCTACAGGGTTGCAAGAGACCCAGTACTTC. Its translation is CASSYATGLQETQYF.

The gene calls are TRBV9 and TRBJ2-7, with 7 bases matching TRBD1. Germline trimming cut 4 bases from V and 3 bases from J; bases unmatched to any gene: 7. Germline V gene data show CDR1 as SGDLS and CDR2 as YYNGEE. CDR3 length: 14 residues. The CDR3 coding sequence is TGTGCCAGCAGCCCCCGGGACAGAATCTACGAGCAGTACTTC. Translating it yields CASSPRDRIYEQYF.

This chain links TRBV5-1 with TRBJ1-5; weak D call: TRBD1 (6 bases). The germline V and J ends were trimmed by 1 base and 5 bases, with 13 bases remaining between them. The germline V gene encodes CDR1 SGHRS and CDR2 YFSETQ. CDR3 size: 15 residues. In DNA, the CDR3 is TGCGCCAGCAGCTTGTACCCAGGGGCGGATCAGCCCCAGCATTTT. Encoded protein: CASSLYPGADQPQHF. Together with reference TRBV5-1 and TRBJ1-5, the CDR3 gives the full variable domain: KAGVTQTPRYLIKTRGQQVTLSCSPISGHRSVSWYQQTPGQGLQFLFEYFSETQRNKGNFPGRFSGRQFSNSRSEMNVSTLELGDSALYLCASSLYPGADQPQHFGDGTRLSIL.

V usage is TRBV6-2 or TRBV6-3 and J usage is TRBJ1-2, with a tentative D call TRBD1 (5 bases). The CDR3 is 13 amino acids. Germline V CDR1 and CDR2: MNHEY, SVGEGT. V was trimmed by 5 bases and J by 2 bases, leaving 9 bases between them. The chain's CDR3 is CASSQTENYGYTF. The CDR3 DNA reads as TGTGCCAGCAGTCAGACAGAGAACTATGGCTACACCTTC.